This record covers a single TCR beta chain. This sample was taken from a study of blood T cell repertoires in COVID-19. Across the whole study: The origin of the acute and convalescent COVID-19 samples was the United States, Italy and Spain. Sources were T cells, B-cell-depleted T cells, or PBMCs; the material itself was cDNA or gDNA.

V lost 7 bases to trimming and J lost 0 bases, with 13 bases between them. The CDR3 sequence is 16 residues long. Germline V CDR1 and CDR2: SNHLY, FYNNEI. In the original analysis: Cell counts per sample came from amplifying reference gene primers. Libraries were prepared by immunoSEQ multiplex PCR; TCRdb keeps only in-frame clonotypes and omits some of them. Clone size and V and J calls were adopted from that table, with D and trimming inferred from the DNA. The sample carries some 110,000 clones, 81% recorded once. This receptor was taken from a man at least 80 years old with acute or convalescent COVID-19. The rearrangement uses TRBV2 and TRBJ2-6, with D maybe TRBD2 (5 bases). Sequenced input: peripheral blood. CDR3 in amino acids: CASTGTPSSGANVLTF. CDR3 nucleotides: TGTGCCAGCACGGGAACTCCGAGCTCTGGGGCCAACGTCCTGACTTTC.